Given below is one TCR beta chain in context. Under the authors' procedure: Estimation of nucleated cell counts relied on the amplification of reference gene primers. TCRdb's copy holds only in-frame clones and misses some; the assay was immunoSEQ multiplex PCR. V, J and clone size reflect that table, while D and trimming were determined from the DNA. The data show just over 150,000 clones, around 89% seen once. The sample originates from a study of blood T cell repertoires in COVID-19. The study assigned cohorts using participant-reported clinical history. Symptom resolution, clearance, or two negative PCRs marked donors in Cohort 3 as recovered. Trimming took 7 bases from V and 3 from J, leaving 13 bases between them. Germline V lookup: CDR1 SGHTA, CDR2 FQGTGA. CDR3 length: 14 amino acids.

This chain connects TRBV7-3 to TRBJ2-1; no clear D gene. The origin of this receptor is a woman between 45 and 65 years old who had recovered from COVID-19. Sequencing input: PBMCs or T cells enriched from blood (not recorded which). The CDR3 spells CASKRSRSYNEQFF. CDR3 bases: TGTGCCAGCAAGAGGTCGCGGAGCTACAATGAGCAGTTCTTC.